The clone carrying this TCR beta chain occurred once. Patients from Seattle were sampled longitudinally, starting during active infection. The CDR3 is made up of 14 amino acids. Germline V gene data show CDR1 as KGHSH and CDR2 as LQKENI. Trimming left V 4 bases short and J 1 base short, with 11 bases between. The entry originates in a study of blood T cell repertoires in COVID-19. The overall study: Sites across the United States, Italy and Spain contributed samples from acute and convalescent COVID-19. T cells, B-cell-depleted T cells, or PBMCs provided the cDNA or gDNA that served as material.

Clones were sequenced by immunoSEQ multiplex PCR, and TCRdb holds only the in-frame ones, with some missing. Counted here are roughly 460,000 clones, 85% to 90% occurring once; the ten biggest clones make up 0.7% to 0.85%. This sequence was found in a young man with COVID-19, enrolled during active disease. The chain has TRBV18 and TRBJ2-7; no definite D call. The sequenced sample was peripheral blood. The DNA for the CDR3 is TGTGCCAGCTCACGTGAAACCAGGTCCTACGAGCAGTACTTC. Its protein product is CASSRETRSYEQYF.